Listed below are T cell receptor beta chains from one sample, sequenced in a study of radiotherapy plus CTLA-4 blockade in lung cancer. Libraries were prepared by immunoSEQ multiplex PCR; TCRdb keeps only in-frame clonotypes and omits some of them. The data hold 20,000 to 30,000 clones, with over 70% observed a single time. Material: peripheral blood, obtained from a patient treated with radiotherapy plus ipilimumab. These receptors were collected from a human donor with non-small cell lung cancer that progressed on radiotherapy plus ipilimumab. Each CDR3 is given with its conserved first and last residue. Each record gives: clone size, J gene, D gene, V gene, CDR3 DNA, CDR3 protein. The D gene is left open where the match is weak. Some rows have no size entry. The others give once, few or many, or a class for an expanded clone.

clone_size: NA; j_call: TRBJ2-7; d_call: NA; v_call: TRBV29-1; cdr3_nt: TGCAGCGTTGTCAACAGTATCTCCTACGAGCAGTACTTC; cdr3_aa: CSVVNSISYEQYF
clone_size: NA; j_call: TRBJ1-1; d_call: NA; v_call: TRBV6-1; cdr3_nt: TGTGCCAGCAGGGGGCGCGGGTACACTGAAGCTTTCTTT; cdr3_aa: CASRGRGYTEAFF
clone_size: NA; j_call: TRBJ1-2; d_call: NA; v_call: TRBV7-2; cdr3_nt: TGTGCCAGCAGCTTACCAGGGTGGGCCTATGGCTACACCTTC; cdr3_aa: CASSLPGWAYGYTF
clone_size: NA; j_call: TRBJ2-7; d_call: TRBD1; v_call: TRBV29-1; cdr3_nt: TGCAGCGTTAGGACAGGGGGAAACGAGCAGTACTTC; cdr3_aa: CSVRTGGNEQYF
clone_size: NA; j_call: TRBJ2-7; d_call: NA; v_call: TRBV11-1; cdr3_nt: TGTGCCAGCAGCTTAGACAGGGTCAACGAGCAGTACTTC; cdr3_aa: CASSLDRVNEQYF
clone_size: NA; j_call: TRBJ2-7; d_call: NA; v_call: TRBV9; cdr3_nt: TGTGCCAGCAGCGCCCTTGGACAGCCCTACGAGCAGTACTTC; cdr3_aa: CASSALGQPYEQYF
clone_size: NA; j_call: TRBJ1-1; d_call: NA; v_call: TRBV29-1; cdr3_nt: TGCAGCGTTCATTACCTGGCAGGGGAGAGTATCACTGAAGCTTTCTTT; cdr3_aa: CSVHYLAGESITEAFF
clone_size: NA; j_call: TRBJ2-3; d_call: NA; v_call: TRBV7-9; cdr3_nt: TGTGCCAGCAGCTCCTCCCTATCCGGACTTAACCCAGATACGCAGTATTTT; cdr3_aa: CASSSSLSGLNPDTQYF
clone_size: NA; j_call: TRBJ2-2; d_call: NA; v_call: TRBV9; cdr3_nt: TGTGCCAGCAGCGTAGAAGGCGGGGAGCTGTTTTTT; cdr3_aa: CASSVEGGELFF
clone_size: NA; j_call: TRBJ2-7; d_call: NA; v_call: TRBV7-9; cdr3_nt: TGTGCCAGCAGCCTGGGACCGAACTACGAGCAGTACTTC; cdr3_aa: CASSLGPNYEQYF
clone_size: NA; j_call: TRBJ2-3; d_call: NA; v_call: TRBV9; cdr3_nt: TGTGCCAGCAGCCCGTCGGCGGGGCTAGCAACAGATACGCAGTATTTT; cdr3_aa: CASSPSAGLATDTQYF
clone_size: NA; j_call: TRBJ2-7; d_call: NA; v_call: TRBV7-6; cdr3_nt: TGTGCCAGCAGCTTCCGACCGAGCACAGGCTATGCAGACGAGCAGTACTTC; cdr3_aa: CASSFRPSTGYADEQYF
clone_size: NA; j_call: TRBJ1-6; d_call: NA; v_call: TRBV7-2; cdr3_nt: TGTGCCAGCAGCTCCAGCGTTCTGGCCCTCCACTTT; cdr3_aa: CASSSSVLALHF
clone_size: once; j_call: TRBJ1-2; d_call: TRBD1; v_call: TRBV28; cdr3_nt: TGTGCCAGCAGCCTCCCTGGACAGGGTGCGAACTATGGCTACACCTTC; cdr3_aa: CASSLPGQGANYGYTF
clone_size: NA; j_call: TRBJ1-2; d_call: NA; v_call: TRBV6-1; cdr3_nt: TGTGCCAGCAGTATAAGACAACCTGGCTACACCTTC; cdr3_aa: CASSIRQPGYTF
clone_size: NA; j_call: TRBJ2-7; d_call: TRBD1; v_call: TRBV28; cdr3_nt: TGTGCCAGCAGTGCGGGACAGGGGTTCTCCTACGAGCAGTACTTC; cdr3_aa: CASSAGQGFSYEQYF
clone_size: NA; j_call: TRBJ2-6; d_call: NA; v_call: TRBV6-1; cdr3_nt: TGTGCCAGCAGTGCAACAGGCTCTGGGGCCAACGTCCTGACTTTC; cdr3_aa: CASSATGSGANVLTF
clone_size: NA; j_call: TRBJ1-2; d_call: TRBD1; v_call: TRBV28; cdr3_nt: TGTGCCAGCATCGGAAACAGGGGCGTGGGGGAATATGGCTACACCTTC; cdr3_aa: CASIGNRGVGEYGYTF
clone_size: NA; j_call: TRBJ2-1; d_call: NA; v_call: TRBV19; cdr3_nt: TGTGCCAGTAGTATAGATCTTGGGCTCCACTACAATGAGCAGTTCTTC; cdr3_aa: CASSIDLGLHYNEQFF
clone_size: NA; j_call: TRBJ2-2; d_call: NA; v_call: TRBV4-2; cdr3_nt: TGTGCCAGCAGCCAGGGGACGGAGAACACCGGGGAGCTGTTTTTT; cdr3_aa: CASSQGTENTGELFF
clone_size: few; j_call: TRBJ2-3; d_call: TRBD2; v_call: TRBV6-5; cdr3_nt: TGTGCCAGCAGTGCCCTGCGGGGGGGCACAGATACGCAGTATTTT; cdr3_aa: CASSALRGGTDTQYF
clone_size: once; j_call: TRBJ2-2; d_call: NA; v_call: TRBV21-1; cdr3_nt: TGTGCCAGCAGCCCCGATGGGACAACGAACACCGGGGAGCTGTTTTTT; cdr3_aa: CASSPDGTTNTGELFF
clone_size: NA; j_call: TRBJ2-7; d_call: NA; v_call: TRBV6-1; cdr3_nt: TGTGCCAGCAGAGACGGACAGTACTACGAGCAGTACTTC; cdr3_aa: CASRDGQYYEQYF
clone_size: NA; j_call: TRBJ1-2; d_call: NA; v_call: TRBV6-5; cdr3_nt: TGTGCCAGCAGTACCCCGGGGGGGCGCAACTATGGCTACACCTTC; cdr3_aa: CASSTPGGRNYGYTF
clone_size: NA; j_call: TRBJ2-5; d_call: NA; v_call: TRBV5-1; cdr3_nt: TGCGCCAGCAGCCCCGCCGGGCTCCAAGAGACCCAGTACTTC; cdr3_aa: CASSPAGLQETQYF
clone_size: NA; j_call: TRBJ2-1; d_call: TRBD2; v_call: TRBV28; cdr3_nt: TGTGCCAGCAGTTTATTAGCGGGGTCCTACAATGAGCAGTTCTTC; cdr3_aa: CASSLLAGSYNEQFF
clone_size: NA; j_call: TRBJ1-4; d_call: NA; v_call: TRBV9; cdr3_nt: TGTGCCAGCAGCGGGGAAGGGGGTTTTAATGAAAAACTGTTTTTT; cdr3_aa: CASSGEGGFNEKLFF
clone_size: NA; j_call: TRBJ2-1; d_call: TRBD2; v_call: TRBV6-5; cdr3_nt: TGTGCCAGCAGTTACTCGAGACTAGCGGGAAATAATGAGCAGTTCTTC; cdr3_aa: CASSYSRLAGNNEQFF
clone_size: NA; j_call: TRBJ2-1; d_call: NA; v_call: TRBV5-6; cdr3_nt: TGTGCCAGCAGCTTGGCTAGGCCCGTCGATGAGCAGTTCTTC; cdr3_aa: CASSLARPVDEQFF
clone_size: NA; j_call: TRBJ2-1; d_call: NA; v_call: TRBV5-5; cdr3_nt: TGTGCCAGCAGCTTGGTGACAGGCGATGAGCAGTTCTTC; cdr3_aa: CASSLVTGDEQFF
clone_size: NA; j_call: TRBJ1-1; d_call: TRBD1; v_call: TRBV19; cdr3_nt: TGTGCCAGTCTACAGGACAGGGGGCGCGGAACTGAAGCTTTCTTT; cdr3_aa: CASLQDRGRGTEAFF
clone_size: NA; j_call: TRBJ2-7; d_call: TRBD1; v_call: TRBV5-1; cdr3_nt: TGCGCCAGCAGCTCAGGACAGGGGGCTGGGGAGCAGTACTTC; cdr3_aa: CASSSGQGAGEQYF
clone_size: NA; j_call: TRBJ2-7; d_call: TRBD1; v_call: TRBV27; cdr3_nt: TGTGCCAGCAGTTTATTGACTGGGACAGGGCCCTACGAGCAGTACTTC; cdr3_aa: CASSLLTGTGPYEQYF
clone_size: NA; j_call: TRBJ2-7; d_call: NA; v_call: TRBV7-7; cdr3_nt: TGTGCCAGCAGCCCGGGGCCTAACTACGAGCAGTACTTC; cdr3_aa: CASSPGPNYEQYF
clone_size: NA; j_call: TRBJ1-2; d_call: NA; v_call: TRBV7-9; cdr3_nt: TGTGCCAGCAGCAAAACTCCCGACAGTGGCTATGGCTACACCTTC; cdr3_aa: CASSKTPDSGYGYTF
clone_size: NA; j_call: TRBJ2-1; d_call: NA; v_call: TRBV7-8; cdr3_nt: TGTGCCAGCAGCTCCCCGGCGAGGGATGAGCAGTTCTTC; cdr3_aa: CASSSPARDEQFF
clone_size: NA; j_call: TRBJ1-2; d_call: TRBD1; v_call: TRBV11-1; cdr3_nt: TGTGCCAGCAGGAGAAGTTCAGGGGGAGACTATGGCTACACCTTC; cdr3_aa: CASRRSSGGDYGYTF
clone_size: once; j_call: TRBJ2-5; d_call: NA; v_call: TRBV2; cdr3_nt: TGTGCCAGCAGTCAAGGAGGGACGGCTGGAGAGACCCAGTACTTC; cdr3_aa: CASSQGGTAGETQYF
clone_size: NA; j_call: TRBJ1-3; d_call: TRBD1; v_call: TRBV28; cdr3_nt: TGTGCCAGCACCGAACAGGGGGCGGGTGGAAACACCATATATTTT; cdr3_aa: CASTEQGAGGNTIYF
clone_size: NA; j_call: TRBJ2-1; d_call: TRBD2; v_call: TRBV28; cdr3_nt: TGTGCCAGCACCTATGGACTAGCGGGGGCCCAGGGAGAGCAGTTCTTC; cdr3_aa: CASTYGLAGAQGEQFF
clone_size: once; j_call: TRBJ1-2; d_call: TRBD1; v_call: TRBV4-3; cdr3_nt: TGCGCCAGCAGCCAAGATTTCGGGGGACAGGTGGATGGCTACACCTTC; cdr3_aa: CASSQDFGGQVDGYTF
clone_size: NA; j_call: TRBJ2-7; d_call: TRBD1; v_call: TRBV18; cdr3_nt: TGTGCCAGCTCACCCAGGGGTACAGGGGGCACCTACGAGCAGTACTTC; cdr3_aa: CASSPRGTGGTYEQYF
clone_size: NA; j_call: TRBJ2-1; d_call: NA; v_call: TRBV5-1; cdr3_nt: TGCGCCAGCAGCTTGGCGCAGGCGTCTACAAATGAGCAGTTCTTC; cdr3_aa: CASSLAQASTNEQFF
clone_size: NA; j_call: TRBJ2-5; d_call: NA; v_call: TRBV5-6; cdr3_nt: TGTGCCAGCAGCTTTCTGGGCTCCGAGACCCAGTACTTC; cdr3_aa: CASSFLGSETQYF
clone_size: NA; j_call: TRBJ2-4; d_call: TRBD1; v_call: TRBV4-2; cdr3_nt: TGTGCCAGCAGCCCAGGGACAGGGGGAAACATTCAGTACTTC; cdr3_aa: CASSPGTGGNIQYF
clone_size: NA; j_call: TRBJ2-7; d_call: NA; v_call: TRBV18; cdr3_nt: TGTGCCAGCTCACCAGGAGTCGGCGACGAGCAGTACTTC; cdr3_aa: CASSPGVGDEQYF
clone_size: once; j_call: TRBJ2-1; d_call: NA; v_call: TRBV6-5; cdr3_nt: TGTGCCAGCAGTTACTCGATACAAGCCTCCTACAATGAGCAGTTCTTC; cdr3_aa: CASSYSIQASYNEQFF
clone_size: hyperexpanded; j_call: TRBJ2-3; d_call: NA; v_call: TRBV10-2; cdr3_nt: TGCGCCAGCAGTGAGTCTCTTGGCGGGTACACAGATACGCAGTATTTT; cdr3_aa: CASSESLGGYTDTQYF
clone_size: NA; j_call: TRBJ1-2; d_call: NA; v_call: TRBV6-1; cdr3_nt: TGTGCCAGCAGTGAACGGGTAATGAATGGCTACACCTTC; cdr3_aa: CASSERVMNGYTF
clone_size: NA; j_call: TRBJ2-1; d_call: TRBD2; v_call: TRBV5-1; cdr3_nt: TGCGCCAGCACCCCCGGCCTAGCGGGAGGCCACTCCTACAATGAGCAGTTCTTC; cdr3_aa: CASTPGLAGGHSYNEQFF
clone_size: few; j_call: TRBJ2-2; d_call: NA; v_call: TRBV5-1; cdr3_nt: TGCGCCAGCAGCTCCCAGGCGAACACCGGGGAGCTGTTTTTT; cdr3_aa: CASSSQANTGELFF